The T cell receptor (beta chain) described here comes from a study of Graves' ophthalmopathy and Graves' hyperthyroidism. Additional autoimmune diseases, uncontrolled infections, pregnancy or lactation disqualified patients. RNA transcripts yielded amplified TCR beta CDR3 regions. RT-PCR was first run with HTBI primers, then multiplex PCR in a second round. TCRdb re-called the multiplex PCR reads through MiXCR, storing one row per CDR3 protein. The table includes almost 750,000 distinct CDR3 sequences, approximately 40% detected once. Regarding this clonotype: The target antigen is unknown.

V lost 5 bases to trimming and J lost 3 bases; unmatched junction nucleotides: 10. Germline V gives CDR1 MGHDK, CDR2 SYGVNS. The length of the CDR3 is 16 residues. Study-wide results and limits: Sensitivity of about 90% and specificity of nearly 82% were achieved when a 13-signature model separated ophthalmopathy from stable hyperthyroidism.

The J gene is TRBJ2-5, the V gene TRBV25-1; 9 bases line up with TRBD2. The sequence derives from an adult man with Graves' ophthalmopathy. What was sequenced was peripheral blood. The CDR3 reads CASSPLRLAEKETQYF. CDR3 coding DNA: TGTGCCAGCAGTCCACTTCGACTAGCGGAGAAAGAGACCCAGTACTTC.